The entry below describes one T cell receptor beta chain. The antigen is undetermined. This sample was taken from a study of cytomegalovirus exposure and HLA in healthy donors. Study-level information: An earlier analysis identified 117 million unique TCR beta sequences in about 190 million T cells. The study, taken as a whole, reports: The dataset shows that most TCR sequences were rare, while some public TCRs occurred in many donors. An analysis done earlier found most TCR beta V segments productive about 87% or about 30% of the time. Later analysis showed TCR association rates varying by HLA locus, highest for DRB1 and lowest for HLA-C.

The PCR was carried out with 60 Vbeta primers and 13 Jbeta primers. The table came from immunoSEQ multiplex PCR; TCRdb's copy has only in-frame clones and leaves some out. This table has tens of thousands of clones, approximately 60% appearing once. Germline CDR1 and CDR2: SEHNR and FQNEAQ (reference sequence). The V gene lost 7 bases and the J gene lost 0 bases, with 5 bases spanning the gap. The CDR3 consists of 12 residues. V and J are TRBV7-9 and TRBJ2-3; D gene ambiguous. The receptor was derived from a woman aged 45-60 years in good health and CMV-seropositive. Sequenced sample: PBMCs. The chain's CDR3 is CASTPSTDTQYF. DNA for the CDR3: TGTGCCAGCACCCCAAGCACAGATACGCAGTATTTT. The complete variable domain, with remaining parts taken from reference TRBV7-9 and TRBJ2-3, reads DTGVSQNPRHKITKRGQNVTFRCDPISEHNRLYWYRQTLGQGPEFLTYFQNEAQLEKSRLLSDRFSAERPKGSFSTLEIQRTEQGDSAMYLCASTPSTDTQYFGPGTRLTVL.